Listed below are T cell receptor beta chains from one sample, sequenced in a study of regulatory T cells in long-lasting Graves disease. TCRdb reanalysed the multiplex PCR reads using MiXCR and keeps one entry per CDR3 protein. The sample lists more than 650,000 distinct CDR3 sequences; about 30% were seen once. The sample consisted of peripheral blood mononuclear cells (PBMCs), taken when the disease was refractory, from a patient treated with antithyroid drugs. Source of these receptors: a female donor with Graves disease. The CDR3 runs from the conserved cysteine through the conserved F or W. A D gene is named only where the DNA matches it firmly. Some rows have no size entry. The others give once, few or many, or a class for an expanded clone.

j_call clone_size cdr3_length d_call v_call cdr3_aa cdr3_nt
TRBJ1-2 NA 15 NA TRBV6-1 CASTSGPFSSYGYTF TGTGCCAGCACCTCAGGACCTTTCTCCAGCTATGGCTACACCTTC
TRBJ2-7 NA 18 NA TRBV27 CASSLWGSGRVIAYEQYF TGTGCCAGCAGTTTATGGGGCTCAGGACGGGTAATAGCCTACGAGCAGTACTTC
TRBJ1-1 NA 13 NA TRBV15 CATSRELYTEAFF TGTGCCACCAGCAGAGAGCTATACACTGAAGCTTTCTTT
TRBJ2-4 NA 17 NA TRBV19 CASSMWSGSLAKNIQYF TGTGCCAGTAGTATGTGGAGCGGGTCACTAGCCAAAAACATTCAGTACTTC
TRBJ1-2 few 14 NA TRBV20-1 CSARAGRVTYGYTF TGCAGTGCAAGGGCTGGCAGGGTGACTTATGGCTACACCTTC
TRBJ2-2 NA 16 NA TRBV12-3/TRBV12-4 CASSLEGAASTGELFF TGTGCCAGCAGTTTAGAAGGGGCTGCATCCACCGGGGAGCTGTTTTTT
TRBJ1-1 NA 15 TRBD1 TRBV28 CASSRGGQGAIEAFF TGTGCCAGCAGCCGAGGCGGACAGGGGGCTATTGAAGCTTTCTTT
TRBJ1-1 NA 15 TRBD1 TRBV20-1 CSASSLDRAKSEAFF TGCAGTGCTAGTTCCCTTGACAGGGCCAAGAGTGAAGCTTTCTTT
TRBJ2-7 few 15 NA TRBV29-1 CSVESPGAHPYEQYF TGCAGCGTTGAAAGCCCAGGGGCGCACCCCTACGAGCAGTACTTC
TRBJ2-1 NA 16 TRBD2 TRBV20-1 CSARSLAGGSYNEQFF TGCAGTGCTAGGTCCTTGGCGGGGGGATCCTACAATGAGCAGTTCTTC
TRBJ1-2 few 15 TRBD1 TRBV19 CASSAVIGTAYGYTF TGTGCCAGTAGTGCGGTTATAGGGACAGCCTATGGCTACACCTTC
TRBJ2-7 few 18 TRBD2 TRBV12-3/TRBV12-4 CASSSREREVVVTYEQYF TGTGCCAGCAGTAGTCGGGAGCGGGAGGTAGTAGTGACCTACGAGCAGTACTTC
TRBJ2-7 many 15 TRBD1 TRBV7-9 CASSSPGQGVYEQYF TGTGCCAGCAGTTCCCCGGGACAGGGGGTCTACGAGCAGTACTTC
TRBJ1-4 NA 15 NA TRBV20-1 CSARDAAVLGEKLFF TGCAGTGCTAGAGACGCGGCCGTCCTAGGGGAAAAACTGTTTTTT
TRBJ1-5 NA 13 NA TRBV19 CASSIAGNQPQHF TGTGCCAGCAGCATCGCTGGCAATCAGCCCCAGCATTTT
TRBJ2-1 few 12 NA TRBV28 CASSFPDNEQFF TGTGCCAGCAGTTTCCCCGACAATGAGCAGTTCTTC
TRBJ1-1 few 14 TRBD1 TRBV5-1 CASRQTGDETEAFF TGCGCCAGCAGGCAGACAGGGGACGAGACTGAAGCTTTCTTT
TRBJ2-7 few 15 NA TRBV11-1 CASSLDRQSSYEQYF TGTGCCAGCAGCTTAGACAGACAAAGCTCCTACGAGCAGTACTTC
TRBJ1-5 NA 15 NA TRBV6-1 CASRKRLDRNQPQHF TGTGCCAGCAGAAAACGACTCGATCGCAATCAGCCCCAGCATTTT
TRBJ2-7 NA 13 NA TRBV12-3/TRBV12-4 CASSFSGEVEQYF TGTGCCAGCAGTTTTTCGGGAGAGGTCGAGCAGTACTTC
TRBJ1-3 NA 16 NA TRBV6-1 CASRLGTTGVRNTIYF TGTGCCAGCAGACTTGGAACGACAGGAGTAAGAAACACCATATATTTT
TRBJ2-1 NA 19 TRBD2 TRBV27 CASSLSASGSTGVGNEQFF TGTGCCAGCAGTTTATCGGCTAGCGGGAGCACGGGTGTGGGCAATGAGCAGTTCTTC
TRBJ2-7 many 15 NA TRBV28 CASSLRARADYEQYF TGTGCCAGCAGTTTAAGGGCTCGCGCGGACTACGAGCAGTACTTC
TRBJ2-2 NA 18 TRBD2 TRBV28 CASSSRLAKAAGGRELFF TGTGCCAGCAGTTCCAGATTGGCGAAGGCGGCGGGGGGCCGGGAGCTGTTTTTT
TRBJ2-2 NA 13 NA TRBV12-5 CASGLVRSEELFF TGTGCTAGTGGTTTGGTACGAAGCGAGGAGCTGTTTTTT
TRBJ2-4 NA 16 TRBD2 TRBV6-1 CASSEGMRGAKNIQYF TGTGCCAGCAGTGAAGGAATGCGGGGGGCCAAAAACATTCAGTACTTC
TRBJ1-5 NA 13 NA TRBV18 CASSSREGVPQHF TGTGCCAGCTCATCAAGGGAGGGAGTGCCCCAGCATTTT
TRBJ1-3 NA 15 NA TRBV12-3/TRBV12-4 CASSVSRGGGNTIYF TGTGCCAGCAGCGTCAGTAGAGGGGGTGGAAACACCATATATTTT
TRBJ2-2 few 16 TRBD1 TRBV6-4 CASRTDTGANTGELFF TGTGCCAGCAGGACCGACACAGGGGCGAACACCGGGGAGCTGTTTTTT
TRBJ1-1 few 17 TRBD1 TRBV18 CASSPGTGVGMNTEAFF TGTGCCAGCTCACCAGGGACAGGCGTGGGGATGAACACTGAAGCTTTCTTT